The sequence of this T cell receptor beta chain was determined in a study of blood T cell repertoires in COVID-19. The overall study: PBMCs, B-cell-depleted T cells, or T cells provided the cDNA or gDNA that made up the material.

Method: immunoSEQ multiplex PCR; TCRdb's copy keeps in-frame clones and lacks some. The sample gives 200,000 to 250,000 clones, approximately 90% of which show up once; around 1.2% is in the top ten. This CDR3 region has 11 residues. Trimming removed 11 bases from V and 5 bases from J, with 12 bases in between. Per germline, CDR1 MNHEY and CDR2 SVGAGI. This clone turned up a few times. This TCR was recovered from a man aged 25-40 years with acute or convalescent COVID-19. The chain is built from TRBV6-5 and TRBJ1-2; D call uncertain. The specimen was peripheral blood. The CDR3 loop is CAASGGYGYTF. Written as DNA, the CDR3 is TGTGCCGCCTCAGGAGGTTATGGCTACACCTTC.